This is a list of T cell receptor beta chains from one sample in a study of early T cells in non-severe SARS-CoV-2 infection. TCRdb recomputed calls from the 5' RACE reads with MiXCR, one row per CDR3 protein. The sample lists 86,000 or so distinct CDR3 sequences; roughly 6% were seen once. Specimen: whole blood. All receptors come from an adult who was a healthcare worker with PCR-confirmed SARS-CoV-2 infection or an uninfected control (not recorded which). Both conserved end residues are part of each CDR3.

TRBV7-9	TRBJ1-2	CASSLADSGEAGNYGYTF
TRBV7-6	TRBJ2-1	CASSSKAEPYNNEQFF
TRBV12-3/TRBV12-4	TRBJ2-5	CASSFFAETQYF
TRBV6-5	TRBJ1-1	CASRRGAGQMNTEAFF
TRBV29-1	TRBJ1-1	CSVVRGLGNTEAFF
TRBV6-2/TRBV6-3	TRBJ2-1	CASSQGQGGGNEQFF
TRBV4-1	TRBJ2-1	CASSQEVGLAVGEQFF
TRBV20-1	TRBJ2-2	CSARGPTSPHTGELFF
TRBV29-1	TRBJ1-1	CSVAVTANTEAFF
TRBV6-2/TRBV6-3	TRBJ2-7	CASRGLADSYEQYF
TRBV6-4	TRBJ2-1	CASSEEAGGRDEQFF
TRBV6-5	TRBJ2-1	CASSYGGPHSGSHEQIF
TRBV5-1	TRBJ1-5	CASSLGDRDNQPQHF
TRBV7-2	TRBJ1-5	CASSSGMNQPQHF
TRBV10-3	TRBJ2-7	CAISGDYEQYF
TRBV30	TRBJ2-1	CAWVGGAYNEQFF
TRBV19	TRBJ2-4	CASSIPPRDFSLAKNIQYF
TRBV5-1	TRBJ1-1	CASSLEVNTEAFF
TRBV5-1	TRBJ1-1	CASSSRDTKGGTEAFF
TRBV28	TRBJ2-1	CASTTSRLAGLDEQFF
TRBV6-2/TRBV6-3	TRBJ2-3	CASRQAGGGGDTQYF
TRBV5-1	TRBJ1-6	CASSPGHESSSYNSPLHF
TRBV9	TRBJ2-5	CASSSSMETQYF
TRBV12-3/TRBV12-4	TRBJ1-1	CASSLFTANTEAFF
TRBV20-1	TRBJ2-5	CSARNLAGVETQYF
TRBV29-1	TRBJ2-7	CSAPSDIIHYEQYF
TRBV4-3	TRBJ1-2	CASSQLDATYGYTF
TRBV29-1	TRBJ2-7	CSVETAGYEQYF
TRBV14	TRBJ2-1	CASSQESSDEQFF
TRBV6-2/TRBV6-3	TRBJ1-5	CASSNRDRNQPQHF
TRBV6-6	TRBJ1-1	CASSYSKAEAFF
TRBV18	TRBJ2-7	CASSPSGRAEEQYF
TRBV7-8	TRBJ2-1	CASSLSAGPNNEQFF
TRBV7-8	TRBJ2-2	CASRGRTGELFF
TRBV15	TRBJ2-5	CATSRDRGYQETQYF
TRBV20-1	TRBJ1-2	CSARAPGTAYGYTF
TRBV13	TRBJ2-1	CASSPRDRGLRNEQFF
TRBV30	TRBJ1-1	CACTPRITEAFF
TRBV29-1	TRBJ2-7	CSVLLGGYEQYF
TRBV6-5	TRBJ1-5	CASSRGGTGPNQPQHF
TRBV20-1	TRBJ1-2	CSASEPVGRSGYTF
TRBV21-1	TRBJ1-1	CASSKGGGHGPGPFF
TRBV20-1	TRBJ1-2	CSARRSINYGYTF
TRBV21-1	TRBJ2-3	CASSKTGGTDTQYF
TRBV7-9	TRBJ2-3	CASSPSGATWSAPDTQYF
TRBV6-5	TRBJ1-1	CASIRGVNTEAFF
TRBV6-5	TRBJ2-3	CASSYFVEGQSTDTQYF
TRBV20-1	TRBJ1-4	CSARDSGEKLFF
TRBV12-3/TRBV12-4	TRBJ2-2	CASSVQGYTGELFF
TRBV6-6	TRBJ1-6	CASSYESPGRSPLHF
TRBV2	TRBJ2-1	CASSEVWTKGNEQFF
TRBV28	TRBJ2-7	CASSSPSHEQYF